This TCR beta chain was sequenced in a study of blood T cell repertoires in COVID-19. Method: immunoSEQ multiplex PCR; TCRdb's copy keeps in-frame clones and lacks some. The sample lists 300,000 to 500,000 clones, around nine tenths occurring once. Sample: PBMCs or T cells enriched from blood (not recorded which). The source is a woman aged 30 to 39 with acute COVID-19.

The CDR3 DNA is TGTGCCAGCAGTGACCAGGGCGGTTTGGCAGATACGCAGTATTTT. This codes for CASSDQGGLADTQYF. This chain links TRBV2 with TRBJ2-3; D is possibly TRBD1 (5 bases). The CDR3 has 15 residues. The V end lost 3 bases, the J end lost 4 bases, and 14 bases lay between the germline ends. Germline V gene data show CDR1 as SNHLY and CDR2 as FYNNEI. The variable domain in full, with the rest retrieved from reference TRBV2 and TRBJ2-3, is EPEVTQTPSHQVTQMGQEVILRCVPISNHLYFYWYRQILGQKVEFLVSFYNNEISEKSEIFDDQFSVERPDGSNFTLKIRSTKLEDSAMYFCASSDQGGLADTQYFGPGTRLTVL.